This T cell receptor beta chain came from a study of T cell responses to AZD1222 COVID-19 vaccine. Produced via immunoSEQ multiplex PCR; TCRdb's table is partial and in-frame only. The sample records tens of thousands of clones, about 83% being singletons. Germline V gene sequence: CDR1 SGHNT, CDR2 YYREEE (reference sequence). V lost 4 bases to trimming and J lost 4 bases, with 12 bases between them. CDR3 length: 13 amino acids. Source: peripheral blood, taken on day 0 of AZD1222 vaccination. The sequence was collected from an adult in good health. This chain links TRBV5-4 with TRBJ2-7, with D perhaps matching TRBD1 or TRBD2 (5 bases each). The CDR3 DNA reads as TGTGCCAGCAGCACCAGGGAGTCTTACGAGCAGTACTTC. Translated, it gives CASSTRESYEQYF.